The entry below gives a single T cell receptor (beta chain) sequence along with its context. Its antigen is not identified. The repertoire was sequenced with immunoSEQ multiplex PCR; TCRdb's copy has only in-frame clones and lacks some. The profile shows 150,000 or so clones, about 89% of them singletons. This entry is derived from a study of T cell responses to AZD1222 COVID-19 vaccine. Study-wide points: It should be noted that donors were predominantly white British and more often female, and clonal diversity was possibly underestimated. At study baseline, merely six AZD1222 recipients were seropositive.

There are 15 residues in the CDR3. Germline V gene sequence: CDR1 MGHDK, CDR2 SYGVNS. V was cut by 1 base and J by 2 bases, with 9 bases left in between. The J gene is TRBJ1-5, the V gene TRBV25-1; D may be TRBD1 (5 bases). The material was peripheral blood, obtained on day 0 of MenACWY control vaccination. The clonotype was recovered from an adult in good health. Here the CDR3 reads CASSESGDGNQPQHF. For the CDR3, the DNA is TGTGCCAGCAGTGAATCGGGGGACGGCAATCAGCCCCAGCATTTT. Full variable domain (outside the CDR3, taken from reference TRBV25-1 and TRBJ1-5): EADIYQTPRYLVIGTGKKITLECSQTMGHDKMYWYQQDPGMELHLIHYSYGVNSTEKGDLSSESTVSRIRTEHFPLTLESARPSHTSQYLCASSESGDGNQPQHFGDGTRLSIL.